This T cell receptor beta chain came from a study of T cells after posttransplantation cyclophosphamide. Regarding the study as a whole: After PTCy, TRB diversity resembled that of CNI/methotrexate controls. Later post-transplant blood repertoires were often dominated by donor CD8+ memory clones.

This clone appeared a single time. Its antigen is not known. Sequence at one end of the junction differs from germline and may be a read error. The CDR3 is 15 residues long. Germline V gives CDR1 MGHRA, CDR2 YSYEKL. Cells defined as naive were viable CD3+CD4+ or CD3+CD8+ and CCR7+CD45RA+CD45RO-CD95-CD27+CD28+. This table comes from immunoSEQ multiplex PCR, and its TCRdb copy is limited to in-frame clones, with some not included. Counted here are 21,000 or so clones, about 98% occurring once; the ten biggest clones make up approximately 0.15%. The rearrangement uses TRBV4-1 and TRBJ2-7, with 10 bases lining up with TRBD1. The receptor was derived from a man in his forties in good health, CMV-negative, and a related stem cell transplant donor. Sequencing was carried out using naive CD8+ T cells sorted from PBMCs. CDR3 sequence: CASSLSGTGASEQYF. The CDR3 region has the DNA TGTGCCAGCAGCCTCTCCGGGACAGGGGCTTCGGAGCAGTACTTC.